This T cell receptor (beta chain) originates from a study of blood T cell repertoires in COVID-19. Study-wide context: Donors in the United States, Italy and Spain gave samples during acute or convalescent COVID-19. Sources were T cells, B-cell-depleted T cells, or PBMCs; the material itself was cDNA or gDNA.

V was shortened by 3 bases and J by 5 bases, with 10 bases between the two germline ends. The length of the CDR3 is 14 residues. The V gene's germline CDR1 is SGHTA and CDR2 FQGNSA. This table comes from immunoSEQ multiplex PCR, and its TCRdb copy is limited to in-frame clones, with some not included. The sample records about 200,000 clones, about 78% being singletons. Sequencing was performed on peripheral blood. The rearrangement joins TRBV7-2 to TRBJ2-2; TRBD2 is a possible D gene (6 bases). The receptor's source is a woman aged 70-85 years with acute or convalescent COVID-19. The CDR3 sequence: CASSLVRGTGELFF. As DNA, the CDR3 is TGTGCCAGCAGCTTGGTACGGGGGACCGGGGAGCTGTTTTTT.